This section outlines one T cell receptor (beta chain) sequence together with its context. Its matching antigen is unknown. The sample originates from a study of cytomegalovirus exposure and HLA in healthy donors. Overall study findings and caveats: In a later analysis, a missense DCLRE1C variant was linked to TCR beta V- and J-gene trimming. Later analysis showed most CMV-associated TCR beta chains appearing HLA-restricted.

Donors counted as nominally healthy when sampled, yet unrecorded immune exposures were likely. Vbeta (60) and Jbeta (13) primers were used in the PCR. Using immunoSEQ multiplex PCR, the repertoire was profiled, and TCRdb retains in-frame clones only, with some absent. The sample yields about 130,000 clones, 79% seen once. Input material: PBMCs. The receptor was derived from a man between 40 and 49 years old in good health and CMV-seropositive.

This CDR3 is CASSLDSTSYNEQFF. DNA of the CDR3: TGTGCCAGCAGTCTCGACAGTACTTCGTACAATGAGCAGTTCTTC. V and J are TRBV6-6 and TRBJ2-1; possibly TRBD1 for D (5 bases). CDR3 length equals 15 residues. V was shortened by 5 bases and J by 4 bases, with 15 bases between the two germline ends. Looked up from germline, CDR1 is MNHNY and CDR2 is SVGAGI (reference sequence).